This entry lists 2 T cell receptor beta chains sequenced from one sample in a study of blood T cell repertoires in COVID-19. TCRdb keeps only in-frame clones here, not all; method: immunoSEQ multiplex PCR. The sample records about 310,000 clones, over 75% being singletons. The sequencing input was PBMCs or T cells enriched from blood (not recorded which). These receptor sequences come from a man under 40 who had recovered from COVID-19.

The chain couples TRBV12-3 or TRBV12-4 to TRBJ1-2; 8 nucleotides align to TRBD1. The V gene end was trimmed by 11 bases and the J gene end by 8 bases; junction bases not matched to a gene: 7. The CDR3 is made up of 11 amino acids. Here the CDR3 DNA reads TGTGCCTCCCAGGGGGCGCGAGGCTACACCTTC. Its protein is CASQGARGYTF.

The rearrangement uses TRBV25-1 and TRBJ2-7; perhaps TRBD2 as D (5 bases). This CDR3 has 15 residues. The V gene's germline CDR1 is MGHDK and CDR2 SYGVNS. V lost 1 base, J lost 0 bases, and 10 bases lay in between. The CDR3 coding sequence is TGTGCCAGCAGTGAATCTGCGGGTAGCTCCTACGAGCAGTACTTC. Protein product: CASSESAGSSYEQYF.